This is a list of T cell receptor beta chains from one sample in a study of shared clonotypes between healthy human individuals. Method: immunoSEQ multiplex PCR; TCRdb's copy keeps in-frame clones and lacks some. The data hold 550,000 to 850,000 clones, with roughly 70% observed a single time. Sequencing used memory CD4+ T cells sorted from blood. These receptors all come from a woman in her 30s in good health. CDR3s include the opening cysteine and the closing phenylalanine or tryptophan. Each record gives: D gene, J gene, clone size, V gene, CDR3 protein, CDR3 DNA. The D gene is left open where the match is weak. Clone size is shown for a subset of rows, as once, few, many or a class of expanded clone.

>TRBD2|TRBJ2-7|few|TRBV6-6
CASRRTGGLAGEQYF
TGTGCCAGCCGTAGGACAGGGGGACTAGCGGGAGAGCAGTACTTC
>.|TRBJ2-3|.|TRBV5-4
CASSLAVTSSTDTQYF
TGTGCCAGCAGCTTGGCCGTTACAAGCAGCACAGATACGCAGTATTTT
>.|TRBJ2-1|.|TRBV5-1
CASSLSDEQFF
TGCGCCAGCAGCTTGTCCGATGAGCAGTTCTTC
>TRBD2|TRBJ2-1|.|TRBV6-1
CASSDRTSGLGNEQFF
TGTGCCAGCAGTGACCGAACTAGCGGGCTGGGGAATGAGCAGTTCTTC
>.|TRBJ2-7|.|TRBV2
CASSEARTAYEQYF
TGTGCCAGCAGTGAAGCGAGGACGGCCTACGAGCAGTACTTC
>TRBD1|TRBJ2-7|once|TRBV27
CASSSGQTTSYEQYF
TGTGCCAGCAGTTCGGGACAGACCACCTCCTACGAGCAGTACTTC
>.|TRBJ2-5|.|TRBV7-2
CASSLVAGQDGTQYF
TGTGCCAGCAGCTTAGTTGCAGGGCAGGACGGGACCCAGTACTTC
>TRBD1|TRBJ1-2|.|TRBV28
CASSLYTGGSTF
TGTGCCAGCAGTTTGTATACAGGGGGTTCCACCTTC
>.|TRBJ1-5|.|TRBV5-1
CASSLEGPNQPQHF
TGCGCCAGCAGCTTGGAGGGGCCCAATCAGCCCCAGCATTTT
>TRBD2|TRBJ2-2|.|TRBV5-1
CASSITSGSPGTGELFF
TGCGCCAGCAGCATCACTAGCGGGAGCCCGGGAACCGGGGAGCTGTTTTTT
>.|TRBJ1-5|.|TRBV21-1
CASSKDSPGFPSNQPQHF
TGTGCCAGCAGCAAAGACAGTCCCGGGTTCCCTAGCAATCAGCCCCAGCATTTT
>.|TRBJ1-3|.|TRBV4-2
CASSSQQGSGNTIYF
TGTGCCAGCAGCTCTCAACAGGGAAGTGGAAACACCATATATTTT
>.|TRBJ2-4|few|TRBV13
CASSLRGLIAKNIQYF
TGTGCCAGCAGCTTAAGGGGACTGATAGCCAAAAACATTCAGTACTTC
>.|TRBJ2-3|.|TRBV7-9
CASSLGQGLGDTQYF
TGTGCCAGCAGCTTAGGTCAGGGGCTGGGAGATACGCAGTATTTT
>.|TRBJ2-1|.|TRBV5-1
CATYRDSSYNEQFF
TGCGCCACTTACAGGGATAGCTCCTACAATGAGCAGTTCTTC
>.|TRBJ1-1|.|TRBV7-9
CASSFYRNTEAFF
TGTGCCAGCAGCTTCTACAGAAACACTGAAGCTTTCTTT
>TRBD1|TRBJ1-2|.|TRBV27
CATPHPGQGAPGGYTF
TGTGCCACCCCCCATCCGGGACAGGGGGCGCCGGGTGGCTACACCTTC
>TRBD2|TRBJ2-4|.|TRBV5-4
CASSFRREGNIQYF
TGTGCCAGCAGCTTTCGGCGGGAGGGGAACATTCAGTACTTC
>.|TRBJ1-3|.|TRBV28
CASSSTRAGNTIYF
TGTGCCAGCAGTTCTACCAGGGCTGGAAACACCATATATTTT
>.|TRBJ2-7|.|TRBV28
CASSIPGPMEDEQYF
TGTGCCAGCAGTATACCGGGCCCCATGGAGGACGAGCAGTACTTC
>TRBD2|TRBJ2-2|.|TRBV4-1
CASSQPGTKDTGELFF
TGCGCCAGCAGCCAACCCGGGACTAAAGACACCGGGGAGCTGTTTTTT
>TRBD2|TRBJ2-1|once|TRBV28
CASSFPVGLAASFSYNEQFF
TGTGCCAGCAGTTTCCCCGTTGGACTAGCGGCAAGTTTCTCCTACAATGAGCAGTTCTTC
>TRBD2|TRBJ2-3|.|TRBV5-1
CASSLPLAGAPLDTQYF
TGCGCCAGCAGCTTGCCACTAGCGGGAGCCCCCCTAGATACGCAGTATTTT